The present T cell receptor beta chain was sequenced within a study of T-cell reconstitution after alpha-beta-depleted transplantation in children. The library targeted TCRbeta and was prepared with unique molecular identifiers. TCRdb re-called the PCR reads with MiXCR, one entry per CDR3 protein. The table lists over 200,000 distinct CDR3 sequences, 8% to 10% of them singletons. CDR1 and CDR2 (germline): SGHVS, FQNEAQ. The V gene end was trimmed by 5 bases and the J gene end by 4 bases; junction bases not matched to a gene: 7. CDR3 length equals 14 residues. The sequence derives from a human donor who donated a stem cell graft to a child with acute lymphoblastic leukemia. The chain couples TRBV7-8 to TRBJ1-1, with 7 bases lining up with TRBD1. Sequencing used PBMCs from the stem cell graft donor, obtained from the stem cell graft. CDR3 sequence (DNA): TGTGCCAGCAGCCTCCGACAGGGCGGCACTGAAGCTTTCTTT. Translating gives CASSLRQGGTEAFF. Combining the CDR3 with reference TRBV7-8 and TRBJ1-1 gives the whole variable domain GAGVSQSPRYKVAKRGQDVALRCDPISGHVSLFWYQQALGQGPEFLTYFQNEAQLDKSGLPSDRFFAERPEGSVSTLKIQRTQQEDSAVYLCASSLRQGGTEAFFGQGTRLTVV.